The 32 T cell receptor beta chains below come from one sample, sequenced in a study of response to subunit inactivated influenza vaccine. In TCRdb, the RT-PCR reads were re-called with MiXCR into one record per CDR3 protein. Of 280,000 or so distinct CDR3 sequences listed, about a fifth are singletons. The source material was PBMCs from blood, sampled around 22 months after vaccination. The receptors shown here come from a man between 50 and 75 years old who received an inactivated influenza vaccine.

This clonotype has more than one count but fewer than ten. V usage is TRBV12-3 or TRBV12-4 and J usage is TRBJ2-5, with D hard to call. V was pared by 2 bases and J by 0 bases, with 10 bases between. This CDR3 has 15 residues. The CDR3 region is CASSLYTTNQETQYF. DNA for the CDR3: TGTGCCAGCAGTTTATACACAACTAACCAAGAGACCCAGTACTTC.

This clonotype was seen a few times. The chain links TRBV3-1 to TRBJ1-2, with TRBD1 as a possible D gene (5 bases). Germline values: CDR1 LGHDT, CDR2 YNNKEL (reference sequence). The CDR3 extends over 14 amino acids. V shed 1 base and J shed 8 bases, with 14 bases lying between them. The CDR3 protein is CASSQVPGGSGYTF. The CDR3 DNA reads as TGTGCCAGCAGCCAAGTCCCGGGGGGGTCCGGCTACACCTTC.

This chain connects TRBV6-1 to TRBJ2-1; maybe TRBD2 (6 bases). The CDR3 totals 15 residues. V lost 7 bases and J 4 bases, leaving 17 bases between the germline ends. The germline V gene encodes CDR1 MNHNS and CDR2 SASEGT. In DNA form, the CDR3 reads TGTGCCAGCACCATGGGAGGCCCGGGGTACAATGAGCAGTTCTTC. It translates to CASTMGGPGYNEQFF.

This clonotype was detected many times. The CDR3 region is CASSDTGYYGYTF. The DNA for the CDR3 is TGTGCCAGCAGTGATACAGGGTACTATGGCTACACCTTC. The V call is TRBV2, the J call TRBJ1-2; tentative D call: TRBD1 (6 bases). Trimming stripped 3 bases from V and 3 bases from J, with 8 bases between. The CDR3 is 13 residues long. Germline V gene lookup returns CDR1 SNHLY and CDR2 FYNNEI.

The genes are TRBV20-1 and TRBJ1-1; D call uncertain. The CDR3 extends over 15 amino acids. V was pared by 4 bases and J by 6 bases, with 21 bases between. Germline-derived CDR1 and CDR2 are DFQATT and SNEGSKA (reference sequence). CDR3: CSATGLHQARAEAFF. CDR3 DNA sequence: TGCAGTGCTACCGGCCTTCATCAAGCGCGCGCTGAAGCTTTCTTT.

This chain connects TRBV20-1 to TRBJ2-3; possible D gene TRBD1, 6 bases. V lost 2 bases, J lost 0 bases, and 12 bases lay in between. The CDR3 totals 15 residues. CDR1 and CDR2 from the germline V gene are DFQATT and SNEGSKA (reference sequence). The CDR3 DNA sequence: TGCAGTGCTAGAAAAGTGACAGGAAGCACAGATACGCAGTATTTT. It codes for CSARKVTGSTDTQYF.

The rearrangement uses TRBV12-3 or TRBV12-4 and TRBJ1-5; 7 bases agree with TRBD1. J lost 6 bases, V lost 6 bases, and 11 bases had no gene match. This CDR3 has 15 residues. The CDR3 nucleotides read TGTGCCAGCAGGCCAACAGGGGCGCGAGGTCAGCCCCAGCATTTT. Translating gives CASRPTGARGQPQHF.

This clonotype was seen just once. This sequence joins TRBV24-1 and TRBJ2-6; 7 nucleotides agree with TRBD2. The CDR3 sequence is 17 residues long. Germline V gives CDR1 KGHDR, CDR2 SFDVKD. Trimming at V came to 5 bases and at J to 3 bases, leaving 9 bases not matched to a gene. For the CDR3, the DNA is TGTGCCACCAGTGGAGGGACTACCACCGGTGGGGCCAACGTCCTGACTTTC. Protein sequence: CATSGGTTTGGANVLTF.

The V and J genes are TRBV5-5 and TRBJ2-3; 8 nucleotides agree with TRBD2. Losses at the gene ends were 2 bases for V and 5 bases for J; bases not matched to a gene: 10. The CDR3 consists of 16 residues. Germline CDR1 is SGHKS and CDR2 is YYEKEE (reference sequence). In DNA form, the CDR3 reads TGTGCCAGCAGCTTCGTACCGGGAGGGCCATTAGATACGCAGTATTTT. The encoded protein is CASSFVPGGPLDTQYF.

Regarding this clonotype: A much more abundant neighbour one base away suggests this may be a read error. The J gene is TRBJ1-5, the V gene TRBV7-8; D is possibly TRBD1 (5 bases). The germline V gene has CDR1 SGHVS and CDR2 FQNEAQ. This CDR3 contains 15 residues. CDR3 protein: CASSPQSGARQLQHF. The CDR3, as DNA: TGTGCCAGCAGCCCCCAGAGCGGGGCGCGACAGCTCCAGCATTTT. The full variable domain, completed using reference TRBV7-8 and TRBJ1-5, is GAGVSQSPRYKVAKRGQDVALRCDPISGHVSLFWYQQALGQGPEFLTYFQNEAQLDKSGLPSDRFFAERPEGSVSTLKIQRTQQEDSAVYLCASSPQSGARQLQHFGDGTRLSIL.

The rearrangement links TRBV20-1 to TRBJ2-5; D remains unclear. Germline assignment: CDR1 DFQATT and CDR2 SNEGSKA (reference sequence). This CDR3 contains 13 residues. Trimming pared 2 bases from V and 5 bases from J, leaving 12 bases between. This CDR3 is CSARWRSWETQYF. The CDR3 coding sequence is TGCAGTGCTAGATGGCGGTCCTGGGAGACCCAGTACTTC.

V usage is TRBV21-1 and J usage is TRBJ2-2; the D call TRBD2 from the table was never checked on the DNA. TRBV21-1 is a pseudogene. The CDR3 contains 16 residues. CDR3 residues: CASSNPRRGGTGELFF. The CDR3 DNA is TGTGCCAGCAGCAATCCCCGCCGGGGGGGAACCGGGGAGCTGTTTTTT.

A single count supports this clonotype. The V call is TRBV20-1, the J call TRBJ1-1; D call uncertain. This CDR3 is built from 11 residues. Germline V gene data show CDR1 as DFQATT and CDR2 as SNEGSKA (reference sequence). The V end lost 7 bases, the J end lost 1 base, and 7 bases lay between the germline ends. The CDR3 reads CSGSGNTEAFF. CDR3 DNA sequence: TGCAGTGGATCAGGGAACACTGAAGCTTTCTTT.

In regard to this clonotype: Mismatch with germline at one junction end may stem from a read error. CDR3 sequence: CASSEQQGYSYGCTF. In DNA, the CDR3 is TGTGCCAGCAGTGAACAACAGGGGTACAGCTATGGCTGCACCTTC. The rearrangement uses TRBV6-1 and TRBJ1-2; 7 positions agree with TRBD1. Germline lookup yields CDR1 MNHNS and CDR2 SASEGT. The CDR3 is 15 amino acids.

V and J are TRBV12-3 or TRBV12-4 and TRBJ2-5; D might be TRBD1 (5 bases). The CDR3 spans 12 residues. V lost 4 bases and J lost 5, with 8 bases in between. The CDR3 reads CASSWGRETQYF. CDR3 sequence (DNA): TGTGCCAGCAGTTGGGGCCGGGAGACCCAGTACTTC.

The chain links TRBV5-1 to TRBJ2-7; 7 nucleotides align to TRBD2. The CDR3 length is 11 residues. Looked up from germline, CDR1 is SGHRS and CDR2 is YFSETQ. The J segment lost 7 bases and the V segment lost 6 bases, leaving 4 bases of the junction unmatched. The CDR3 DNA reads TGCGCCAGCACCTTCGGGGGGGAGCAGTACTTC. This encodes CASTFGGEQYF.

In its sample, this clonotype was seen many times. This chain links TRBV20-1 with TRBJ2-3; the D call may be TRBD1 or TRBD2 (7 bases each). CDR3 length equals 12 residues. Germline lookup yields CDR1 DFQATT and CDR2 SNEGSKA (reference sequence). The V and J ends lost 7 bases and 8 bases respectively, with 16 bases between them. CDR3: CSGRGGQVTQYF. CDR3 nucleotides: TGCAGTGGCAGGGGGGGGCAAGTTACGCAGTATTTT.

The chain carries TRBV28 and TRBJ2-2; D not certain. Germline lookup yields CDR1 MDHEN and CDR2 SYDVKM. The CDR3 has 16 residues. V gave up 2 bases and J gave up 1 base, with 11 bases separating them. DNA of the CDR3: TGTGCCAGCAGTTTAGGTCGAGGTTGGAACACCGGGGAGCTGTTTTTT. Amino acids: CASSLGRGWNTGELFF.

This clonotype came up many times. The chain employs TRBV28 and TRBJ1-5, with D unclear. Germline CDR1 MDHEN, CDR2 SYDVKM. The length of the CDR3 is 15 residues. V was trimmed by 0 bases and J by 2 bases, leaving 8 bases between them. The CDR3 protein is CASSLWSGGNQPQHF. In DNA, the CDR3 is TGTGCCAGCAGTTTATGGTCCGGCGGCAATCAGCCCCAGCATTTT.

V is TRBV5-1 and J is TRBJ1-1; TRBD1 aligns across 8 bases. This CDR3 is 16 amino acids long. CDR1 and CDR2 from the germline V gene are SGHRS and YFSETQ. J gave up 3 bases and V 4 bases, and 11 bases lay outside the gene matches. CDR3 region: CASSGGQGERDTEAFF. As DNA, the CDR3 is TGCGCCAGCAGCGGAGGACAGGGAGAGAGGGACACTGAAGCTTTCTTT.

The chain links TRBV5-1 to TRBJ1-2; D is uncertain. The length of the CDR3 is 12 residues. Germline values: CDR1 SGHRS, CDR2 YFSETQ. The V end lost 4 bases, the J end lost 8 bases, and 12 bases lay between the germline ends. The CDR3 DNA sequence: TGCGCCAGCAGCCGGGAGGGTAACGGCTACACCTTC. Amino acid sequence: CASSREGNGYTF.

The CDR3 region is CASSLPLAGGPSPDTQYF. As DNA, the CDR3 is TGTGCCAGCAGCTTACCCCTAGCGGGAGGGCCTTCACCAGATACGCAGTATTTT. V gene TRBV7-2 combines with J gene TRBJ2-3; 12 nucleotides align to TRBD2. Germline V gene sequence: CDR1 SGHTA, CDR2 FQGNSA. V trimming: 2 bases; J trimming: 4 bases; junction bases outside the gene matches: 10. The CDR3 runs to 18 residues. Combining the CDR3 with reference TRBV7-2 and TRBJ2-3 gives the whole variable domain GAGVSQSPSNKVTEKGKDVELRCDPISGHTALYWYRQSLGQGLEFLIYFQGNSAPDKSGLPSDRFSAERTGGSVSTLTIQRTQQEDSAVYLCASSLPLAGGPSPDTQYFGPGTRLTVL.

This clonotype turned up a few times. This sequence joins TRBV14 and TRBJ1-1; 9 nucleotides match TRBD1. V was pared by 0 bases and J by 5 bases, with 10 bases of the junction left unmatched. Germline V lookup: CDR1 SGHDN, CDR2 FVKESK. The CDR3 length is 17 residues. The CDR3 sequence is CASSQEFLGQGITEAFF. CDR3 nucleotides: TGTGCCAGCAGCCAAGAATTTCTGGGACAGGGTATTACTGAAGCTTTCTTT. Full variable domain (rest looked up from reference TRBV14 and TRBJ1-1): EAGVTQFPSHSVIEKGQTVTLRCDPISGHDNLYWYRRVMGKEIKFLLHFVKESKQDESGMPNNRFLAERTGGTYSTLKVQPAELEDSGVYFCASSQEFLGQGITEAFFGQGTRLTVV.

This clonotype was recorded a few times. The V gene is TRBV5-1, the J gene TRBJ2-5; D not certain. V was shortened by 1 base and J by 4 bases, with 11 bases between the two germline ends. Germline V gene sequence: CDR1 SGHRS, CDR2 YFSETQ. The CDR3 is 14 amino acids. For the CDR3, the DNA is TGCGCCAGCAGCTTGTCCTCTTCACCAGAGACCCAGTACTTC. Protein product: CASSLSSSPETQYF.

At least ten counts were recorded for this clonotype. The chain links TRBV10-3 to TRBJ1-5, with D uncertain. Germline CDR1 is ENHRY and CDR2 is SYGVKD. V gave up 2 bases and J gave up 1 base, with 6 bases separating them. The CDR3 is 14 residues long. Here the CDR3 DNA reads TGTGCCATCAGTGAGCGCCAGAGCAATCAGCCCCAGCATTTT. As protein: CAISERQSNQPQHF.

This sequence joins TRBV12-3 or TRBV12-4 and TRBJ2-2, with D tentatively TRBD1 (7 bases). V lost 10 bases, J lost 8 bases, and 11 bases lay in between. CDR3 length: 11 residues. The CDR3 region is CATGGTGELFF. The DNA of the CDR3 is TGTGCCACAGGGGGGACGGGGGAGCTGTTTTTT.

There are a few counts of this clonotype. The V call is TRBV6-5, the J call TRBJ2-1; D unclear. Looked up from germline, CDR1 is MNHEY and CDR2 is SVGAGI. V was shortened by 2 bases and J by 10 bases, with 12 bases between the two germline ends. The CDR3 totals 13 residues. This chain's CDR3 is CASSYGVVGEQFF. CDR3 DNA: TGTGCCAGCAGTTACGGGGTGGTGGGGGAGCAGTTCTTC.

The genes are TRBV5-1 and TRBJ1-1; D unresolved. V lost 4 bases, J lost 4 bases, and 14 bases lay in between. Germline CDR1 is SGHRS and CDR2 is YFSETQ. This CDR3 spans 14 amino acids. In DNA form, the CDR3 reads TGCGCCAGCAGCGCCGGTCTTTGGGGCACTGAAGCTTTCTTT. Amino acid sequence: CASSAGLWGTEAFF.

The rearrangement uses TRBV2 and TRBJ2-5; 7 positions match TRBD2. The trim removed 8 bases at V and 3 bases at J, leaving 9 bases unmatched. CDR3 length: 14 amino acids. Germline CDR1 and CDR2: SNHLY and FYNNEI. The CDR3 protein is CASRAGSLEETQYF. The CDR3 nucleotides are TGTGCCAGCCGAGCGGGGTCCCTTGAAGAGACCCAGTACTTC.

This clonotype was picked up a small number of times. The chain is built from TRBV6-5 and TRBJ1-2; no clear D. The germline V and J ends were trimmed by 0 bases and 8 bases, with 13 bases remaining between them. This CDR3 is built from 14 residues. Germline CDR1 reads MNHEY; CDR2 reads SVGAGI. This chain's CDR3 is CASSYSARRTGYTF. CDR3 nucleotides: TGTGCCAGCAGTTACTCCGCCCGGAGGACGGGCTACACCTTC.

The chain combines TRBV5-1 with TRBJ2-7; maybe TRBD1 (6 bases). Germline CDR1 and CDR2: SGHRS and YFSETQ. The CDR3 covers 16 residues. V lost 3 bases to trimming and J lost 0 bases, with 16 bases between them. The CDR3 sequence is CASSSGPGQRSYEQYF. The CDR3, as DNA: TGCGCCAGCAGCTCGGGACCGGGACAACGCTCCTACGAGCAGTACTTC.

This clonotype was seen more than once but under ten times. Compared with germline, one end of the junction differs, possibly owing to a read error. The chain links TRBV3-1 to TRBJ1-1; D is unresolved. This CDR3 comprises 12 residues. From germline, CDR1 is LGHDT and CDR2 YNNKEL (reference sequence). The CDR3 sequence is CASSQAGRSIIF. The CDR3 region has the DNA TGTGCCAGCAGCCAAGCCGGCCGCAGTATTATCTTT.